These 28 T cell receptor beta chains were sequenced from one sample in a study of shared clonotypes between healthy human individuals. TCRdb's copy holds only in-frame clones and misses some; the assay was immunoSEQ multiplex PCR. The sample lists more than 850,000 clones; 75% to 80% were seen once. Sequenced input: memory CD4+ T cells from PBMCs. The subset here: CD45RA-negative fraction. These receptors all stem from a man younger than 35 in good health. Some clones in this sample may be carry-over from other donors' samples.

The rearrangement uses TRBV5-6 and TRBJ1-2, with 11 bases that match TRBD1. The CDR3 sequence is 14 residues long. V dropped 3 bases and J dropped 7; count of bases not matched to a gene: 5. Germline values: CDR1 SGHDT, CDR2 YYEEEE. For the CDR3, the DNA is TGTGCCAGCAGCTGGGGACAGGGGGATAGTGGCTACACCTTC. Its translation is CASSWGQGDSGYTF.

The V and J genes are TRBV2 and TRBJ2-7; 9 bases are a match to TRBD2. CDR3 size: 13 residues. Per germline, CDR1 SNHLY and CDR2 FYNNEI. The ends lost 7 bases at V and 3 bases at J; junction bases unmatched: 4. DNA for the CDR3: TGTGCCAGCATGCTAGCGGGATTCTACGAGCAGTACTTC. This gives the protein CASMLAGFYEQYF. Combining the CDR3 with reference TRBV2 and TRBJ2-7 gives the whole variable domain EPEVTQTPSHQVTQMGQEVILRCVPISNHLYFYWYRQILGQKVEFLVSFYNNEISEKSEIFDDQFSVERPDGSNFTLKIRSTKLEDSAMYFCASMLAGFYEQYFGPGTRLTVT.

The J gene is TRBJ2-5, the V gene TRBV4-2, with 7 bases aligning to TRBD2. Germline V gives CDR1 LGHNA, CDR2 YNFKEQ. This CDR3 comprises 17 residues. V shed 1 base, J shed 0 bases, and the junction held 8 bases outside the gene matches. In DNA, the CDR3 is TGTGCCAGCAGCCAAGGGGTAGCGGGCGGGTACCAAGAGACCCAGTACTTC. Residues: CASSQGVAGGYQETQYF.

This sequence joins TRBV11-2 and TRBJ2-3; D is unresolved. The CDR3 is made up of 12 amino acids. Trimming took 1 base from V and 14 from J, leaving 13 bases between them. CDR1 is SGHAT and CDR2 is FQNNGV in the germline V gene. The CDR3 DNA sequence: TGTGCCAGCAGCTTAGTCGCCCCCAACAGGTATTTT. Its translation: CASSLVAPNRYF.

The CDR3 DNA sequence: TGTGCCAGCACCCAAGGTCTATCGCGTAATGGCTACACCTTC. This encodes CASTQGLSRNGYTF. This chain uses TRBV6-6 with TRBJ1-2; D call uncertain. This CDR3 has 14 residues. Trimming stripped 7 bases from V and 6 bases from J, with 18 bases between. Germline values: CDR1 MNHNY, CDR2 SVGAGI (reference sequence).

The chain has TRBV28 and TRBJ1-2, with 8 positions matching TRBD1. This CDR3 spans 14 amino acids. With V trimmed by 6 bases and J by 8 bases, 11 bases remained unmatched. In germline, CDR1 is MDHEN, CDR2 SYDVKM. CDR3 sequence (DNA): TGTGCCAGCAGGGCCTGGGACAGGAGGGAGGGCTACACCTTC. This encodes CASRAWDRREGYTF.

The chain combines TRBV2 with TRBJ2-5; 7 bases align to TRBD2. CDR1 is SNHLY, CDR2 FYNNEI, per germline. The V gene end was trimmed by 8 bases and the J gene end by 4 bases; junction bases not matched to a gene: 4. This CDR3 region has 12 residues. The DNA of the CDR3 is TGTGCCAGCGGGAGGGCAGGAGAGACCCAGTACTTC. Protein sequence: CASGRAGETQYF.

Comments on this clone: The same CDR3 arises from other DNA sequences in this sample as well. V and J are TRBV10-3 and TRBJ2-5; TRBD2 matches at 11 bases. This CDR3 spans 17 amino acids. Germline loops: CDR1 ENHRY, CDR2 SYGVKD. Unmatched junction bases numbered 9, after V lost 3 bases and J lost 3 bases. The CDR3 spells CAISDQFLAGGKETQYF. Here the CDR3 DNA reads TGTGCCATCAGTGACCAATTCCTAGCGGGAGGAAAAGAGACCCAGTACTTC.

About this clone itself: This specimen includes other DNA sequences encoding the same CDR3. J is TRBJ2-2 and V is TRBV2, with D tentatively TRBD2 (6 bases). The germline V gene encodes CDR1 SNHLY and CDR2 FYNNEI. The V and J ends lost 3 bases and 5 bases respectively, with 10 bases between them. There are 14 residues in the CDR3. The chain's CDR3 is CASSDRGRTGELFF. The CDR3 DNA reads TGTGCCAGCAGTGACCGGGGGAGGACCGGGGAGCTGTTTTTT.

As concerns this clone: The same CDR3 can be traced to other DNA sequences in this sample. The chain employs TRBV30 and TRBJ1-2; D call uncertain. Germline-derived CDR1 and CDR2 are GTSNPN and SVGIG (reference sequence). V was clipped by 0 bases and J by 3 bases, with 8 bases between them. The CDR3 totals 13 residues. The CDR3 DNA reads as TGTGCCTGGAGTGTGGGATCTTACTATGGCTACACCTTC. Translated: CAWSVGSYYGYTF.

The genes are TRBV4-3 and TRBJ2-1; 7 positions agree with TRBD2. Looked up from germline, CDR1 is LGHNA and CDR2 is YSLEER. Trimming at V came to 4 bases and at J to 7 bases, leaving 13 bases not matched to a gene. This CDR3 has 16 residues. The CDR3 sequence is CASSPRLAGVGNEQFF. The DNA for the CDR3 is TGCGCCAGCAGCCCCCGCCTGGCGGGAGTTGGGAATGAGCAGTTCTTC.

Of note for this clone: The sample holds other DNA sequences that translate to the same CDR3. The chain couples TRBV7-2 to TRBJ2-3; tentatively, D is TRBD2 (6 bases). Germline V gene data show CDR1 as SGHTA and CDR2 as FQGNSA. The V gene lost 2 bases and the J gene lost 3 bases, with 9 bases spanning the gap. CDR3 length: 14 residues. CDR3 in amino acids: CASSLTGVTDTQYF. CDR3 nucleotides: TGTGCCAGCAGCTTAACGGGAGTAACAGATACGCAGTATTTT.

This clone came up a few times. The chain employs TRBV21-1 and TRBJ2-3; TRBD1, the table's D call, was not compared with the DNA. TRBV21-1 corresponds to a pseudogene. This CDR3 has 13 amino acids. The CDR3 loop is CASRAQGTDTQYF. As DNA, the CDR3 is TGTGCCAGCAGGGCGCAGGGCACAGATACGCAGTATTTT.

The V and J genes are TRBV7-7 and TRBJ2-7; 7 positions agree with TRBD2. Germline trimming cut 1 base from V and 6 bases from J; bases unmatched to any gene: 9. The CDR3 is made up of 15 amino acids. Germline lookup yields CDR1 SSHAT and CDR2 FNYEAQ (reference sequence). The CDR3, as DNA: TGTGCCAGCAGCTTAGGGACTAGTGCACCGGTCGAGCAGTACTTC. Protein product: CASSLGTSAPVEQYF.

The chain is built from TRBV9 and TRBJ1-1; the D is unclear. Trimming removed 1 base from V and 1 base from J, with 11 bases in between. Germline CDR1 is SGDLS and CDR2 is YYNGEE. CDR3 length equals 15 residues. The CDR3 is CASSVSHWGNTEAFF. CDR3 in DNA: TGTGCCAGCAGCGTATCTCATTGGGGGAACACTGAAGCTTTCTTT.

V gene TRBV2 combines with J gene TRBJ2-4, with 8 bases identical to TRBD2. Matching the DNA end better, TRBJ2-7 makes the J call doubtful. This CDR3 comprises 14 residues. Germline V gene data show CDR1 as SNHLY and CDR2 as FYNNEI. For the CDR3, the DNA is TGTGCCAGCAGGTGGGCTAGCGGGCCCTACGAGCAGTACTTC. Residues: CASRWASGPYEQYF.

This sequence joins TRBV4-2 and TRBJ2-1, with 9 bases that match TRBD2. Germline trimming cut 1 base from V and 3 bases from J; bases unmatched to any gene: 10. Germline CDR1 reads LGHNA; CDR2 reads YNFKEQ. The CDR3 is 18 amino acids. In DNA, the CDR3 is TGTGCCAGCAGCCAAGCGAATGGCGGACTAGCGCACTACAATGAGCAGTTCTTC. Translation: CASSQANGGLAHYNEQFF.

V and J are TRBV5-1 and TRBJ2-1; 9 nucleotides align to TRBD2. The CDR3 is 16 residues long. Germline V gives CDR1 SGHRS, CDR2 YFSETQ. The trim removed 0 bases at V and 5 bases at J, leaving 6 bases unmatched. The CDR3 is CASSLESSGTDNEQFF. The DNA for the CDR3 is TGCGCCAGCAGCTTGGAGTCTAGCGGGACCGACAATGAGCAGTTCTTC.

The rearrangement uses TRBV5-1 and TRBJ1-1; a weak D match, TRBD1 (5 bases). Trimming pared 7 bases from V and 3 bases from J, leaving 13 bases between. CDR1 SGHRS and CDR2 YFSETQ come from the germline V gene. This CDR3 spans 13 amino acids. The CDR3 is CASRGPGYTEAFF. The DNA for the CDR3 is TGCGCCAGCCGGGGACCGGGGTACACTGAAGCTTTCTTT.

This sequence joins TRBV5-1 and TRBJ1-5, with D tentatively TRBD1 (5 bases). The CDR3 spans 15 residues. The germline V gene has CDR1 SGHRS and CDR2 YFSETQ. The ends were cut back, 0 bases at V and 4 bases at J, with 11 bases in the middle. In DNA form, the CDR3 reads TGCGCCAGCAGCTTGGGGGACGGGGGAAATCAGCCCCAGCATTTT. The encoded protein is CASSLGDGGNQPQHF.

This chain uses TRBV5-1 with TRBJ1-4; a weak D match, TRBD1 (5 bases). Deletions cut 4 bases from V and 6 bases from J, with 22 bases between. CDR3 size: 17 residues. Per germline, CDR1 SGHRS and CDR2 YFSETQ. The CDR3 protein is CASSLGDQKGGHEKLFF. The CDR3 nucleotides read TGCGCCAGCAGCCTTGGGGACCAGAAGGGAGGTCATGAAAAACTGTTTTTT.

This clone appeared a few times. J is TRBJ2-2 and V is TRBV7-9; 8 bases match TRBD1. This CDR3 has 16 amino acids. Germline trimming cut 5 bases from V and 4 bases from J; bases unmatched to any gene: 9. Germline CDR1 SEHNR, CDR2 FQNEAQ (reference sequence). CDR3 nucleotide sequence: TGTGCCAGCAGCCCGGACAGGGCAAGATCCACCGGGGAGCTGTTTTTT. Translated, it gives CASSPDRARSTGELFF.

The chain uses TRBV28 and TRBJ1-5; no clear D. This CDR3 contains 21 residues. CDR1 and CDR2 from the germline V gene are MDHEN and SYDVKM. Trimming stripped 4 bases from V and 0 bases from J, with 28 bases between. Here the CDR3 reads CASSSVGRLSLHPHSNQPQHF. The CDR3 DNA is TGTGCCAGCAGTTCGGTTGGAAGGCTCAGCCTCCATCCGCATAGCAATCAGCCCCAGCATTTT.

A remark on this clone: The sample carries other DNA sequences with the same CDR3. The genes are TRBV6-5 and TRBJ1-1, with a weak D call TRBD1 (5 bases). V lost 0 bases to trimming and J lost 0 bases, with 8 bases between them. Germline V gives CDR1 MNHEY, CDR2 SVGAGI. The CDR3 has 15 residues. The CDR3 region is CASSYSRDLNTEAFF. The CDR3 DNA is TGTGCCAGCAGTTACTCACGGGACCTGAACACTGAAGCTTTCTTT.

The chain combines TRBV27 with TRBJ1-1; a possible D gene is TRBD1 (6 bases). CDR1 and CDR2 from the germline V gene are MNHEY and SMNVEV (reference sequence). V was pared by 2 bases and J by 5 bases, with 15 bases between. This CDR3 comprises 15 residues. CDR3 sequence: CASSLVLGGGTEAFF. Here the CDR3 DNA reads TGTGCCAGCAGTTTAGTATTAGGGGGGGGGACTGAAGCTTTCTTT.

The gene calls are TRBV10-1 and TRBJ2-1, with no clear D. With 3 bases removed from V and 5 bases from J, the gap between germline ends came to 8 bases. Germline V gene data show CDR1 as WNHNN and CDR2 as SYGVQD (reference sequence). CDR3 length equals 13 residues. The CDR3 is CASSESADNEQFF. CDR3 bases: TGCGCCAGCAGTGAAAGCGCGGACAATGAGCAGTTCTTC.

The chain recombines TRBV5-5 with TRBJ2-7; TRBD1 matches 7 bases. Germline V CDR1 and CDR2: SGHKS, YYEKEE (reference sequence). The CDR3 covers 16 residues. V lost 5 bases, J lost 1 base, and 12 bases stayed unmatched. The CDR3 sequence: CASRPSGGQSSYEQYF. CDR3 in DNA: TGTGCCAGCAGGCCCTCAGGGGGACAGAGTTCCTACGAGCAGTACTTC. Supplemented by reference TRBV5-5 and TRBJ2-7, the full variable domain reads DAGVTQSPTHLIKTRGQQVTLRCSPISGHKSVSWYQQVLGQGPQFIFQYYEKEERGRGNFPDRFSARQFPNYSSELNVNALLLGDSALYLCASRPSGGQSSYEQYFGPGTRLTVT.

The chain links TRBV28 to TRBJ1-2, with D hard to call. The CDR3 contains 12 residues. Germline lookup yields CDR1 MDHEN and CDR2 SYDVKM. Trimming pared 8 bases from V and 8 bases from J, leaving 15 bases between. The CDR3: CASPRTRKGYTF. The DNA for the CDR3 is TGTGCCAGCCCCCGGACCCGGAAGGGCTACACCTTC.